The T cell receptor (beta chain) described here comes from a study of T cells in localized non-small cell lung cancer. Sequenced by immunoSEQ multiplex PCR; TCRdb stores in-frame clones only, minus some. The sample has a few thousand clones, 24% seen once. V lost 5 bases to trimming and J lost 8 bases; unmatched junction nucleotides: 6. The germline V gene encodes CDR1 MNHGY and CDR2 SAAAGT. The CDR3 is made up of 15 amino acids. This clonotype was sampled from a man between 40 and 75 years old with stage II squamous cell lung carcinoma. The material sequenced was lung tumor tissue, taken before any cancer treatment. The chain employs TRBV6-8 and TRBJ2-1, with TRBD2 identical over 13 bases. CDR3 protein: CASSNGLAGVHEQFF. The CDR3, as DNA: TGTGCCAGCAGTAACGGACTAGCGGGGGTCCATGAGCAGTTCTTC.